This T cell receptor (beta chain) was observed in a study of cytomegalovirus exposure and HLA in healthy donors. V gave up 4 bases and J gave up 4 bases; unmatched junction bases: 1. CDR3 length: 13 amino acids. Germline V lookup: CDR1 SNHLY, CDR2 FYNNEI. With respect to this clone: Its antigen is undetermined. Other DNA sequences of this sample code for an identical CDR3.

Primers included in the PCR were 60 Vbeta and 13 Jbeta primers. Data came from immunoSEQ multiplex PCR; TCRdb stores just in-frame clones and leaves some out. The data show roughly 160,000 clones, with 70% to 90% seen just once and around 2.6% held by the top ten. Study-wide results and limits: Earlier analysis found most TCR beta V segments productive about 90% or about 30% of the time. Owing to their indistinguishability, certain V segments, notably TRBV6-2 and TRBV6-3, were excluded.

The TCR originated in a man aged 30 to 45 in good health and CMV-seropositive. Material: PBMCs. The V gene is TRBV2, the J gene TRBJ2-1; the match to TRBD1 covers 7 bases. The CDR3 nucleotides are TGTGCCAGCAGTGGACAGGGATACAATGAGCAGTTCTTC. Translation: CASSGQGYNEQFF.